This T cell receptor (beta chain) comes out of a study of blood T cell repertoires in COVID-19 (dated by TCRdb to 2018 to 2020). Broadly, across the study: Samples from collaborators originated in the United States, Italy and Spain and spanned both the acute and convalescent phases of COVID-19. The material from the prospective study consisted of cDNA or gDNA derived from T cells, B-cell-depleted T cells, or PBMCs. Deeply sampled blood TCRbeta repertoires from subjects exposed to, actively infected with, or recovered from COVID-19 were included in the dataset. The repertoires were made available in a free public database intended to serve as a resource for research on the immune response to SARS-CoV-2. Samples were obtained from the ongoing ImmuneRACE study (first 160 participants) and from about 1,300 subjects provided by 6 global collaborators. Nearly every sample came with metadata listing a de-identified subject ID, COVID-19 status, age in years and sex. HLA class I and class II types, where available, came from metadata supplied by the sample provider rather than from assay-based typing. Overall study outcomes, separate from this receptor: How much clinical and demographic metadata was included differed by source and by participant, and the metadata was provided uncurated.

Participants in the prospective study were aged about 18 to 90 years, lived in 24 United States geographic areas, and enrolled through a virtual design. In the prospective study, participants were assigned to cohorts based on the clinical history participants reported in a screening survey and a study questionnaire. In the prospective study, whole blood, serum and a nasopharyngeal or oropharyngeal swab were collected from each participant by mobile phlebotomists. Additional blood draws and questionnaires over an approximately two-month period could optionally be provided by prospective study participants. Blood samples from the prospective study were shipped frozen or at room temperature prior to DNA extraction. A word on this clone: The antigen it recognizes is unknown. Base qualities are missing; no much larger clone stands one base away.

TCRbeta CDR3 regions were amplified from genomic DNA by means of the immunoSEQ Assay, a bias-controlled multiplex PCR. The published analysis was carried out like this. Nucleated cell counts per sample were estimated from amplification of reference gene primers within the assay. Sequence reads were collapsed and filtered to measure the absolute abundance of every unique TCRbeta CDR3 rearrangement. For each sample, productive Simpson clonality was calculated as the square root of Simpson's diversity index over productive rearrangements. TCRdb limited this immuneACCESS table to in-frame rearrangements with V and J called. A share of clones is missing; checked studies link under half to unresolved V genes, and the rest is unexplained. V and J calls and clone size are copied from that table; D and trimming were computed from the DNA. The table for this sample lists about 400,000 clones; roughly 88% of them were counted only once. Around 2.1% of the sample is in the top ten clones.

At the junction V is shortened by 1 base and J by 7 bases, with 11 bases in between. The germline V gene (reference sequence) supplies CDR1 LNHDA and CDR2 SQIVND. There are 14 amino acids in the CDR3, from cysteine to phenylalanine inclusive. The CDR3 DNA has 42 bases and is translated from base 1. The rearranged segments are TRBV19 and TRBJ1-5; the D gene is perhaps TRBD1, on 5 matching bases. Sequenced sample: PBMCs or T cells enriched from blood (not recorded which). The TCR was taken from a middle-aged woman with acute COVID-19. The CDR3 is CASSIVRGGQPQHF. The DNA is TGTGCCAGTAGTATAGTAAGGGGAGGACAGCCCCAGCATTTT.